A selection of T cell receptor beta chains follows, all from one sample in a study of cytomegalovirus exposure and HLA in healthy donors. Profiled with immunoSEQ multiplex PCR; TCRdb holds only in-frame clones, not every one. The sample has over 80,000 clones; around 81% are singletons. What was sequenced was PBMCs. The receptors come from a man aged 35 to 55 in good health and CMV-seropositive. Each CDR3 is given with its conserved first and last residue. D genes are given only for firm matches. Part of the rows lack a size; the others show once, few, many or a class for expanded clones.

clone size: NA
J gene: TRBJ1-3
D gene: TRBD1
V gene: TRBV5-1
CDR3 protein: CASSLAGQTSGNTIYF
CDR3 DNA: TGCGCCAGCAGCTTGGCGGGACAGACCTCTGGAAACACCATATATTTT

clone size: NA
J gene: TRBJ1-2
D gene: TRBD1
V gene: TRBV11-2
CDR3 protein: CASSLEQGGYGYTF
CDR3 DNA: TGTGCCAGCAGCTTAGAACAGGGGGGGTATGGCTACACCTTC

clone size: NA
J gene: TRBJ2-5
D gene: NA
V gene: TRBV20-1
CDR3 protein: CSAATPETQYF
CDR3 DNA: TGCAGTGCGGCGACTCCCGAGACCCAGTACTTC

clone size: NA
J gene: TRBJ2-7
D gene: NA
V gene: TRBV6-6
CDR3 protein: CASSTAAAPPSVSDF
CDR3 DNA: TGTGCCAGCAGTACTGCAGCGGCGCCACCCTCTGTTTCAGACTTC

clone size: NA
J gene: TRBJ2-7
D gene: NA
V gene: TRBV2
CDR3 protein: CASSDDSSHSEQYF
CDR3 DNA: TGTGCCAGCAGTGACGACTCAAGCCATAGCGAGCAGTACTTC

clone size: NA
J gene: TRBJ2-7
D gene: TRBD2
V gene: TRBV28
CDR3 protein: CASSLKIAGASYEQYF
CDR3 DNA: TGTGCCAGCAGTCTGAAAATAGCGGGAGCCTCCTACGAGCAGTACTTC

clone size: NA
J gene: TRBJ1-6
D gene: NA
V gene: TRBV16
CDR3 protein: CASSQGSEYSPLHF
CDR3 DNA: TGTGCCAGCAGCCAAGGTTCGGAGTATTCACCCCTCCACTTT

clone size: NA
J gene: TRBJ1-5
D gene: NA
V gene: TRBV7-8
CDR3 protein: CASSLIYSNQPQHF
CDR3 DNA: TGTGCCAGCAGCTTAATTTATAGCAATCAGCCCCAGCATTTT

clone size: NA
J gene: TRBJ1-2
D gene: TRBD1
V gene: TRBV6-1
CDR3 protein: CASREQGQGGDGYTF
CDR3 DNA: TGTGCCAGCAGGGAACAGGGACAGGGAGGAGATGGCTACACCTTC

clone size: NA
J gene: TRBJ2-7
D gene: TRBD1
V gene: TRBV19
CDR3 protein: CASSIGQGLRYEQYF
CDR3 DNA: TGTGCCAGTAGTATCGGACAGGGGCTCCGCTACGAGCAGTACTTC

clone size: NA
J gene: TRBJ1-5
D gene: TRBD1
V gene: TRBV27
CDR3 protein: CASSLSPRGMQPQHF
CDR3 DNA: TGTGCCAGCAGTTTATCACCCAGGGGGATGCAGCCCCAGCATTTT

clone size: NA
J gene: TRBJ2-1
D gene: NA
V gene: TRBV18
CDR3 protein: CASSPPDTYNEQFF
CDR3 DNA: TGTGCCAGCTCACCACCCGACACATACAATGAGCAGTTCTTC

clone size: NA
J gene: TRBJ1-1
D gene: TRBD1
V gene: TRBV6-5
CDR3 protein: CASSYSSGTGVAFF
CDR3 DNA: TGTGCCAGCAGTTACTCGTCCGGGACAGGGGTAGCTTTCTTT

clone size: NA
J gene: TRBJ2-5
D gene: TRBD1
V gene: TRBV5-1
CDR3 protein: CASSLTGTEETQYF
CDR3 DNA: TGCGCCAGCAGCTTAACCGGGACAGAAGAGACCCAGTACTTC

clone size: NA
J gene: TRBJ1-2
D gene: NA
V gene: TRBV19
CDR3 protein: CASSIIPTYGYTF
CDR3 DNA: TGTGCCAGTAGTATAATCCCTACCTATGGCTACACCTTC

clone size: NA
J gene: TRBJ2-2
D gene: NA
V gene: TRBV11-2
CDR3 protein: CASSQETGELFF
CDR3 DNA: TGTGCCAGCAGCCAAGAGACCGGGGAGCTGTTTTTT

clone size: NA
J gene: TRBJ1-2
D gene: TRBD1
V gene: TRBV10-2
CDR3 protein: CASSDWDSDGYTF
CDR3 DNA: TGCGCCAGCAGTGATTGGGACAGCGATGGCTACACCTTC

clone size: NA
J gene: TRBJ1-1
D gene: NA
V gene: TRBV9
CDR3 protein: CASSRDTEAFF
CDR3 DNA: TGTGCCAGCAGCCGGGACACTGAAGCTTTCTTT

clone size: NA
J gene: TRBJ2-1
D gene: TRBD2
V gene: TRBV7-9
CDR3 protein: CANSLALKSGNNNEQFF
CDR3 DNA: TGTGCCAACAGCTTAGCGCTAAAAAGCGGGAATAACAATGAGCAGTTCTTC

clone size: NA
J gene: TRBJ1-1
D gene: NA
V gene: TRBV29-1
CDR3 protein: CSVERRLNTEAFF
CDR3 DNA: TGCAGCGTTGAACGCAGGCTGAACACTGAAGCTTTCTTT

clone size: few
J gene: TRBJ1-1
D gene: NA
V gene: TRBV2
CDR3 protein: CASSAEQGEAFF
CDR3 DNA: TGTGCCAGCAGTGCTGAACAGGGTGAAGCTTTCTTT

clone size: NA
J gene: TRBJ2-1
D gene: NA
V gene: TRBV9
CDR3 protein: CASSVRSNEQFF
CDR3 DNA: TGTGCCAGCAGCGTACGGAGCAATGAGCAGTTCTTC

clone size: NA
J gene: TRBJ1-6
D gene: TRBD1
V gene: TRBV19
CDR3 protein: CASSSGTANSPLHF
CDR3 DNA: TGTGCCAGTAGTAGCGGGACAGCGAATTCACCCCTCCACTTT

clone size: NA
J gene: TRBJ1-2
D gene: NA
V gene: TRBV7-8
CDR3 protein: CASSLTTGNYGYTF
CDR3 DNA: TGTGCCAGCAGCTTAACGACGGGGAACTATGGCTACACCTTC

clone size: once
J gene: TRBJ1-3
D gene: NA
V gene: TRBV5-6
CDR3 protein: CASSGSRTANSGNTIYF
CDR3 DNA: TGTGCCAGCAGCGGATCCCGGACAGCCAACTCTGGAAACACCATATATTTT

clone size: NA
J gene: TRBJ1-1
D gene: NA
V gene: TRBV25-1
CDR3 protein: CASSELTEAFF
CDR3 DNA: TGTGCCAGCAGTGAATTAACTGAAGCTTTCTTT

clone size: NA
J gene: TRBJ2-2
D gene: NA
V gene: TRBV6-5
CDR3 protein: CASSYSNRAAGELFF
CDR3 DNA: TGTGCCAGCAGTTACTCGAACAGGGCGGCCGGGGAGCTGTTTTTT

clone size: NA
J gene: TRBJ2-5
D gene: NA
V gene: TRBV7-3
CDR3 protein: CASSSRGRGPKPSVLYF
CDR3 DNA: TGTGCCAGCAGCTCAAGAGGGCGGGGGCCCAAACCCTCCGTTTTATACTTC

clone size: NA
J gene: TRBJ2-1
D gene: NA
V gene: TRBV5-1
CDR3 protein: CASSRDNEQFF
CDR3 DNA: TGCGCCAGCAGTCGGGACAATGAGCAGTTCTTC

clone size: NA
J gene: TRBJ2-1
D gene: TRBD2
V gene: TRBV11-1
CDR3 protein: CASSLVGEGLNEQFF
CDR3 DNA: TGTGCCAGCAGCTTAGTGGGGGAGGGCCTCAATGAGCAGTTCTTC

clone size: NA
J gene: TRBJ1-2
D gene: NA
V gene: TRBV30
CDR3 protein: CAWSVLGEQGYGYTF
CDR3 DNA: TGTGCCTGGAGTGTATTGGGGGAGCAGGGGTATGGCTACACCTTC

clone size: NA
J gene: TRBJ1-5
D gene: TRBD1
V gene: TRBV28
CDR3 protein: CASSPDRGVQPQHF
CDR3 DNA: TGTGCCAGCAGTCCCGACAGGGGGGTCCAGCCCCAGCATTTT

clone size: NA
J gene: TRBJ2-7
D gene: NA
V gene: TRBV1
CDR3 protein: CTSSPRLAGGASSYEQYF
CDR3 DNA: TGCACCAGCAGCCCACGACTAGCGGGGGGGGCTTCCTCCTACGAGCAGTACTTC

clone size: NA
J gene: TRBJ2-5
D gene: TRBD1
V gene: TRBV6-1
CDR3 protein: CASSLDRGPRGTQYF
CDR3 DNA: TGTGCCAGCAGTCTGGACAGGGGGCCACGCGGGACCCAGTACTTC

clone size: NA
J gene: TRBJ2-1
D gene: TRBD2
V gene: TRBV27
CDR3 protein: CASSRPGLAGGEDNEQFF
CDR3 DNA: TGTGCCAGCAGTAGGCCGGGACTAGCGGGCGGAGAGGACAATGAGCAGTTCTTC

clone size: NA
J gene: TRBJ2-3
D gene: TRBD2
V gene: TRBV10-2
CDR3 protein: CASSGTGGGRADTQYF
CDR3 DNA: TGCGCCAGCAGTGGAACCGGCGGGGGGAGGGCAGATACGCAGTATTTT

clone size: NA
J gene: TRBJ1-4
D gene: NA
V gene: TRBV9
CDR3 protein: CASSAPGRRLEKLFF
CDR3 DNA: TGTGCCAGCAGCGCGCCCGGGAGAAGGCTTGAAAAACTGTTTTTT

clone size: NA
J gene: TRBJ1-2
D gene: NA
V gene: TRBV6-5
CDR3 protein: CASSSPQRDYGYTF
CDR3 DNA: TGTGCCAGCAGCAGCCCACAGAGGGACTATGGCTACACCTTC

clone size: NA
J gene: TRBJ1-6
D gene: TRBD1
V gene: TRBV6-1
CDR3 protein: CASSSRDSNSPLHF
CDR3 DNA: TGTGCCAGCAGTTCCCGGGACAGCAATTCACCCCTCCACTTT

clone size: NA
J gene: TRBJ1-1
D gene: TRBD1
V gene: TRBV27
CDR3 protein: CASSLGQGPTEAFF
CDR3 DNA: TGTGCCAGCAGTCTAGGACAGGGACCGACTGAAGCTTTCTTT

clone size: once
J gene: TRBJ2-6
D gene: NA
V gene: TRBV6-6
CDR3 protein: CASSYANSGANVLTF
CDR3 DNA: TGTGCCAGCAGTTACGCGAACTCTGGGGCCAACGTCCTGACTTTC

clone size: few
J gene: TRBJ2-7
D gene: NA
V gene: TRBV6-5
CDR3 protein: CASRSAYSYEQYF
CDR3 DNA: TGTGCCAGCAGGAGCGCCTACTCCTACGAGCAGTACTTC

clone size: few
J gene: TRBJ1-1
D gene: NA
V gene: TRBV28
CDR3 protein: CASRPLQGNTEAFF
CDR3 DNA: TGTGCCAGCAGGCCCCTTCAGGGGAACACTGAAGCTTTCTTT

clone size: NA
J gene: TRBJ2-7
D gene: TRBD1
V gene: TRBV7-9
CDR3 protein: CASSSDRGFLYEQYF
CDR3 DNA: TGTGCCAGCAGCTCGGACAGGGGGTTTCTCTACGAGCAGTACTTC

clone size: NA
J gene: TRBJ1-5
D gene: TRBD1
V gene: TRBV5-6
CDR3 protein: CASSLTDRRGQPQHF
CDR3 DNA: TGTGCCAGCAGCTTAACGGACAGGCGGGGTCAGCCCCAGCATTTT

clone size: NA
J gene: TRBJ2-2
D gene: TRBD2
V gene: TRBV7-3
CDR3 protein: CASSPSLVAGGSGELFF
CDR3 DNA: TGTGCCAGCAGCCCAAGCCTTGTGGCGGGGGGGTCCGGGGAGCTGTTTTTT

clone size: NA
J gene: TRBJ1-6
D gene: TRBD1
V gene: TRBV19
CDR3 protein: CASRTGIYNSPLHF
CDR3 DNA: TGTGCCAGTAGGACAGGGATTTATAATTCACCCCTCCACTTT

clone size: NA
J gene: TRBJ2-3
D gene: NA
V gene: TRBV15
CDR3 protein: CATSRDIGRVREDF
CDR3 DNA: TGTGCCACCAGCAGAGATATAGGCCGGGTCCGCGAGGATTTT

clone size: NA
J gene: TRBJ1-2
D gene: NA
V gene: TRBV11-2
CDR3 protein: CASSSVRGARGYTF
CDR3 DNA: TGTGCCAGCAGCTCCGTTCGGGGGGCGCGAGGCTACACCTTC

clone size: NA
J gene: TRBJ1-1
D gene: TRBD1
V gene: TRBV18
CDR3 protein: CASSRTGNTEAFF
CDR3 DNA: TGTGCCAGCTCACGGACAGGGAACACTGAAGCTTTCTTT

clone size: NA
J gene: TRBJ1-3
D gene: NA
V gene: TRBV30
CDR3 protein: CAWSLQGVGNTIYF
CDR3 DNA: TGTGCCTGGAGTCTGCAGGGCGTAGGAAACACCATATATTTT

clone size: NA
J gene: TRBJ1-5
D gene: NA
V gene: TRBV21-1
CDR3 protein: CASITGEPQHF
CDR3 DNA: TGTGCCAGCATCACGGGGGAGCCCCAGCATTTT

clone size: NA
J gene: TRBJ2-5
D gene: TRBD2
V gene: TRBV14
CDR3 protein: CASRKSGSLQETQYF
CDR3 DNA: TGTGCCAGCAGAAAAAGCGGGAGCCTTCAAGAGACCCAGTACTTC

clone size: NA
J gene: TRBJ2-7
D gene: NA
V gene: TRBV7-6
CDR3 protein: CASSLAGHPSYEQYF
CDR3 DNA: TGTGCCAGCAGCTTAGCGGGGCACCCCTCCTACGAGCAGTACTTC

clone size: NA
J gene: TRBJ1-1
D gene: TRBD1
V gene: TRBV6-6
CDR3 protein: CASSRDSPRSEAFF
CDR3 DNA: TGTGCCAGCAGCCGGGACAGCCCGAGGTCTGAAGCTTTCTTT

clone size: NA
J gene: TRBJ2-5
D gene: NA
V gene: TRBV19
CDR3 protein: CASSLRQGLQETQYF
CDR3 DNA: TGTGCCAGTAGTCTTCGGCAGGGGCTCCAAGAGACCCAGTACTTC

clone size: NA
J gene: TRBJ2-1
D gene: TRBD1
V gene: TRBV5-8
CDR3 protein: CASSVTGGYEQFF
CDR3 DNA: TGTGCCAGCAGCGTAACAGGGGGCTATGAGCAGTTCTTC